This T cell receptor beta chain was recovered during a study of blood T cell repertoires in COVID-19. Study-wide background: Samples taken during acute and convalescent COVID-19 were collected in the United States, Italy and Spain. The analysed material was cDNA or gDNA that came from T cells, B-cell-depleted T cells, or PBMCs.

This clone was recorded only once. The germline V gene encodes CDR1 KGHDR and CDR2 SFDVKD. V trimming: 7 bases; J trimming: 5 bases; junction bases outside the gene matches: 0. CDR3 length: 12 residues. Original handling: Estimated nucleated cell counts came from reference gene primer amplification. Assay used: immunoSEQ multiplex PCR; TCRdb lists only in-frame clones, some missing. V, J and clone size are those of that table, while D and trimming were read from the DNA. The data show about 110,000 clones, approximately 85% seen once. The chain links TRBV24-1 to TRBJ2-2; 7 bases align to TRBD1. The sequence derives from a human donor in a cohort sampled during active COVID-19. Specimen: peripheral blood. Here the CDR3 DNA reads TGTGCCACCAGGACAGGGACCGGGGAGCTGTTTTTT. This encodes CATRTGTGELFF.